This T cell receptor (beta chain) was captured in a study of blood T cell repertoires in COVID-19. This clone was seen a single time. This CDR3 region has 13 residues. The germline V and J ends were trimmed by 1 base and 7 bases, with 11 bases remaining between them. Here immunoSEQ multiplex PCR was the method, and the copy in TCRdb shows in-frame clones only, minus some. The sample yields roughly 130,000 clones, roughly 77% seen once. This chain connects TRBV12-3 or TRBV12-4 to TRBJ2-7; perhaps TRBD2 as D (6 bases). The TCR sequence derives from a woman in her 70s with COVID-19, enrolled during active disease. The sample was peripheral blood. The CDR3 DNA is TGTGCCAGCAGTTTAGGCAGGGCGGGAGAGCAGTACTTC. Amino acid sequence: CASSLGRAGEQYF.